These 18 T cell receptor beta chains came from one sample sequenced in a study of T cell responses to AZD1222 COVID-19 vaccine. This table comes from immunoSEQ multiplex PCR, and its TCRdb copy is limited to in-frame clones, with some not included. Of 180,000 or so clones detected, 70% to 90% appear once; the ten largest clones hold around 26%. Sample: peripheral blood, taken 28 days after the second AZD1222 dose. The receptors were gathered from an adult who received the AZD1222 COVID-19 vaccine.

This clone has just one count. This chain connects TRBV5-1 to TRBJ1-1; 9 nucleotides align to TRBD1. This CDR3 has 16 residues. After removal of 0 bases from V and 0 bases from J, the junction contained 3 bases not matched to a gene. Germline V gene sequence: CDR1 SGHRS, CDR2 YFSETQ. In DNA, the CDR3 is TGCGCCAGCAGCTTGGAGGGACAGGGAGTGAACACTGAAGCTTTCTTT. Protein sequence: CASSLEGQGVNTEAFF.

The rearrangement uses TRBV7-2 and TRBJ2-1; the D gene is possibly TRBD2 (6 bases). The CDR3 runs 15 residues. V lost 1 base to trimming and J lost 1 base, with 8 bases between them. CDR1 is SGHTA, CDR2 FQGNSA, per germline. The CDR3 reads CASSLGGNSYNEQFF. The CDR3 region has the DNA TGTGCCAGCAGCTTAGGCGGGAATTCCTACAATGAGCAGTTCTTC.

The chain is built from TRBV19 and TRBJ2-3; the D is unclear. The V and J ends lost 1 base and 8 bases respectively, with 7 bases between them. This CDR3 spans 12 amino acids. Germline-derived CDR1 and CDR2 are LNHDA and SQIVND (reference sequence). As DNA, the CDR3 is TGTGCCAGTAGTATAGTTAGCAGTACGCAGTATTTT. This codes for CASSIVSSTQYF.

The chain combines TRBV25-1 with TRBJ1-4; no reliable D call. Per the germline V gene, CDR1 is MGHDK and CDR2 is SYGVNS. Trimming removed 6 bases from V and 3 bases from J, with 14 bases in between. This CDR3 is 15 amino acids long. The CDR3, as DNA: TGTGCCAGCAGCCCCACGAAGGGTGCTAATGAAAAACTGTTTTTT. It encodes CASSPTKGANEKLFF.

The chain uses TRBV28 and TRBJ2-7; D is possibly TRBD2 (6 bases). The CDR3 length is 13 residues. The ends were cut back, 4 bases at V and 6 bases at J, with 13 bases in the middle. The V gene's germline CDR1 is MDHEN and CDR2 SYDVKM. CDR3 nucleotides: TGTGCCAGCAGTTGGGCGGGGCTTATCGAGCAGTACTTC. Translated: CASSWAGLIEQYF.

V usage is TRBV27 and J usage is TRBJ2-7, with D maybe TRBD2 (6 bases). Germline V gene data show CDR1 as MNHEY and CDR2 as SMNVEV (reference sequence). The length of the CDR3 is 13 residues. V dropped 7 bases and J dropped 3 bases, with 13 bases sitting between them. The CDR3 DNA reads TGTGCCAGCAAGGGTAGCGGATACTACGAGCAGTACTTC. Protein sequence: CASKGSGYYEQYF.

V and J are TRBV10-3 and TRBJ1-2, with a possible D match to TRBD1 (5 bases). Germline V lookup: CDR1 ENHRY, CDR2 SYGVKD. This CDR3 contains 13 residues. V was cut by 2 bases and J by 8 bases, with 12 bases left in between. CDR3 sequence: CAISEGDGRGYTF. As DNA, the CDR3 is TGTGCCATCAGTGAGGGGGACGGTCGGGGCTACACCTTC.

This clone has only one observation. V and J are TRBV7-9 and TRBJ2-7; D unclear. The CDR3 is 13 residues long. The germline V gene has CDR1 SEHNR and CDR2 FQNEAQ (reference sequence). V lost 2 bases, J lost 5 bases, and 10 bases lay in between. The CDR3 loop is CASSLSNIHEQYF. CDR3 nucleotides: TGTGCCAGCAGCTTATCTAATATCCACGAGCAGTACTTC.

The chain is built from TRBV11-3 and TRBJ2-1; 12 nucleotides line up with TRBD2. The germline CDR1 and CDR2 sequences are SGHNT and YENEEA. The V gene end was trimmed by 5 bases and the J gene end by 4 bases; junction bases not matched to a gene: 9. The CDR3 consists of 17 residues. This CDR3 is CASSLGGTSGSYNEQFF. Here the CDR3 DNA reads TGTGCCAGCAGCCTTGGGGGGACTAGCGGGTCTTACAATGAGCAGTTCTTC. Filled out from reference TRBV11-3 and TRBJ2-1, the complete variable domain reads EAGVVQSPRYKIIEKKQPVAFWCNPISGHNTLYWYLQNLGQGPELLIRYENEEAVDDSQLPKDRFSAERLKGVDSTLKIQPAELGDSAVYLCASSLGGTSGSYNEQFFGPGTRLTVL.

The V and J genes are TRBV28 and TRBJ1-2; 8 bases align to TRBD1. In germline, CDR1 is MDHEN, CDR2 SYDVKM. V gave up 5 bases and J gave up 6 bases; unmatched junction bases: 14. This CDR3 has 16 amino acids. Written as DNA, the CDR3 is TGTGCCAGCAGTCCCTCCGGGGGCAGGGGGCGGGATGGCTACACCTTC. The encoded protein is CASSPSGGRGRDGYTF.

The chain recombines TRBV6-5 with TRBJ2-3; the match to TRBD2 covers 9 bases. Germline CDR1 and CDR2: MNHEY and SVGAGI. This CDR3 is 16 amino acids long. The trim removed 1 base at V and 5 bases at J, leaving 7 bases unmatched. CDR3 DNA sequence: TGTGCCAGCAGTTACTATAGCGGGAGAGGGGTAGATACGCAGTATTTT. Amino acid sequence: CASSYYSGRGVDTQYF.

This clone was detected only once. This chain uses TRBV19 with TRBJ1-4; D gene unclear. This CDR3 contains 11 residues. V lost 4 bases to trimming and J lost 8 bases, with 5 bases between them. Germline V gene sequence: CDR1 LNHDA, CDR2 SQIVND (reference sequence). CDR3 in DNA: TGTGCCAGTAGTACGACAGAAAAACTGTTTTTT. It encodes CASSTTEKLFF.

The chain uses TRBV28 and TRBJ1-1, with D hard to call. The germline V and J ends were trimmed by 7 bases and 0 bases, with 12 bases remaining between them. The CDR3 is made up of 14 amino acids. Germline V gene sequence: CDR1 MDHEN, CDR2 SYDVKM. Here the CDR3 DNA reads TGTGCCAGCACTTCGCACACCGTGAACACTGAAGCTTTCTTT. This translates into CASTSHTVNTEAFF.

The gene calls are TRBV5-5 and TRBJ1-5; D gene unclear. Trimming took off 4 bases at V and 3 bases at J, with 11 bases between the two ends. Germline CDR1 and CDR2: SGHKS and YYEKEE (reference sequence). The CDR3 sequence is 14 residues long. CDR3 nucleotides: TGTGCCAGCAGCCGCGGGGTCATCAATCAGCCCCAGCATTTT. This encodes CASSRGVINQPQHF.

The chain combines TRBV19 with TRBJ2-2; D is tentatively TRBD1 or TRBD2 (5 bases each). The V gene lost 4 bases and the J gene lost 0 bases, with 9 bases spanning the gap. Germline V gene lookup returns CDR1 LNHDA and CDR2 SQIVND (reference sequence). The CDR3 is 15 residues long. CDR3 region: CASSTGTPNTGELFF. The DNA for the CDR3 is TGTGCCAGTAGTACCGGGACCCCGAACACCGGGGAGCTGTTTTTT.

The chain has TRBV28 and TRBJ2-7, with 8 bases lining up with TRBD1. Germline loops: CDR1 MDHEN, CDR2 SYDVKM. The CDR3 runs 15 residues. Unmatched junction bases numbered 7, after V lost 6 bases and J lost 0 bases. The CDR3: CASSRSTGDSYEQYF. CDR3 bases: TGTGCCAGCAGCCGATCGACAGGGGACTCCTACGAGCAGTACTTC.

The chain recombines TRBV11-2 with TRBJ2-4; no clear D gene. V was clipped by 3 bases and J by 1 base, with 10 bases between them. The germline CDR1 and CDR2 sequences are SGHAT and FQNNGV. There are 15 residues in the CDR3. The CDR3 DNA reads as TGTGCCAGCAGCTTTGGGTCCGTCGCCAAAAACATTCAGTACTTC. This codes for CASSFGSVAKNIQYF.

The CDR3 here is CASSLPQGRGNQPQHF. The CDR3 DNA reads as TGTGCCAGTAGTCTCCCCCAGGGAAGGGGCAATCAGCCCCAGCATTTT. This sequence joins TRBV19 and TRBJ1-5, with D possibly TRBD1 on 5 matching bases. Per germline, CDR1 LNHDA and CDR2 SQIVND (reference sequence). The CDR3 length is 16 residues. Between the trimmed V and J ends, which lost 5 bases and 2 bases, there was a span of 16 bases.